Detailed here is one T cell receptor beta chain. This clone was picked up a small number of times. Which antigen it targets is not known. Per-nucleotide qualities are absent, and no much larger clonotype sits a single base away. Library preparation used the immunoSEQ multiplex PCR assay. This immuneACCESS table, as held by TCRdb, lists in-frame sequences with V and J called but not all clones. Of the missing ones, under half trace to an unresolved V gene in checked studies; the others have no known cause. A total of around 12,000 clones appear in this sample, about 70% of them only once. Approximately 10% of the sample lies in the top ten. The sample belongs to a study of CD4+ T cells in melanoma (dated by TCRdb to 2022 to 2024). As for the study more broadly: Neoantigen-specific CD4+ T cells in human melanoma were investigated in the study.

There are 12 amino acids in the CDR3, from cysteine to phenylalanine inclusive. The DNA shown is the 36-base CDR3, in frame from base 1. Trimming removed 8 bases from V and 3 bases from J, leaving 10 bases between the germline ends. For CDR1 and CDR2, the germline V gene (reference sequence) lists MNHNY and SVGAGI. Donors were patients with melanoma. The paper as a whole reports these results and caveats: Diverse differentiation states were reported to be shown by neoantigen-specific CD4+ T cells in melanoma. The report described a correlation between neoantigen-specific CD4+ T cells and the function of CD8+ T cells, macrophages and B cells.

The receptor was derived from a human donor with melanoma. The rearranged segments are TRBV6-6 and TRBJ1-1, and possibly TRBD1, on 6 matching bases. The sequencing sample was made of cells from a culture (not recorded whether cultured in vitro). The sequence in DNA is TGTGCCAGCCGCCGGACAGACACTGAAGCTTTCTTT. Translation gives CASRRTDTEAFF.